This TCR beta chain is from a study of T cells in Graves' hyperthyroidism and ophthalmopathy. Overall study findings and caveats: Most clonotypes expanded in the thyroid (above 0.001) were also present in blood. The authors' 13 V-J model separated ophthalmopathy from stable hyperthyroidism. Median prediction lead before ophthalmopathy onset was 5.5 to 7 months with the model.

The CDR3 spans 13 residues. Germline-derived CDR1 and CDR2 are LGHDT and YNNKEL (reference sequence). Trimming took 1 base from V and 7 from J, leaving 8 bases between them. The PBMCs were sourced from fresh peripheral blood (approximately 10 ml). Amplified regions were TCR beta CDR3 sequences from RNA transcripts. A set of HTBI primers served as the primers for a first-round RT-PCR of the TCR CDR3. TCRdb reanalysed the multiplex PCR reads using MiXCR and keeps one entry per CDR3 protein. This sample has about 690,000 distinct CDR3 sequences, with 17% found just once. Notes on this clonotype: Its target is unknown.

This receptor was taken from a man aged 50 or older with Graves' hyperthyroidism. The V call is TRBV3-1, the J call TRBJ2-1; no definite D call. Sequencing input: blood. This CDR3 reads CASSQALANEQFF. The CDR3 bases are TGTGCCAGCAGCCAAGCTCTCGCTAATGAGCAGTTCTTC.